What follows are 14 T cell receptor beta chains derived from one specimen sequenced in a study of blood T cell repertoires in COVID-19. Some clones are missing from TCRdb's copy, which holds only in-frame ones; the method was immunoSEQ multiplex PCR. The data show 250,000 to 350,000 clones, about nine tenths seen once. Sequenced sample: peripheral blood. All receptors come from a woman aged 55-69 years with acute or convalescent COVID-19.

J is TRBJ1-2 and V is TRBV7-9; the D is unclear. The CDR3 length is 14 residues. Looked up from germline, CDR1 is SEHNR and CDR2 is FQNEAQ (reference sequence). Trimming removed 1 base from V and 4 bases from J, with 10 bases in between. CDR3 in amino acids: CASSLDLEIYGYTF. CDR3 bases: TGTGCCAGCAGCTTAGACTTAGAAATCTATGGCTACACCTTC.

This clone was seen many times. As DNA, the CDR3 is TGTGCCAGCAGCCGGACAGGGATGGGTGGCTACACCTTC. Its protein product is CASSRTGMGGYTF. The chain has TRBV7-3 and TRBJ1-2; 8 nucleotides match TRBD1. J lost 7 bases, V lost 5 bases, and 6 bases had no gene match. The germline V gene encodes CDR1 SGHTA and CDR2 FQGTGA. The CDR3 is 13 residues long.

DNA for the CDR3: TGTGCCAGCAGCGTATCTCATCAGGGGAGAAATGAAAAACTGTTTTTT. Translating it yields CASSVSHQGRNEKLFF. V gene TRBV9 combines with J gene TRBJ1-4; tentative D call: TRBD1 (6 bases). V was shortened by 1 base and J by 5 bases, with 15 bases between the two germline ends. CDR1 is SGDLS, CDR2 YYNGEE, per germline. The CDR3 loop spans 16 amino acids.

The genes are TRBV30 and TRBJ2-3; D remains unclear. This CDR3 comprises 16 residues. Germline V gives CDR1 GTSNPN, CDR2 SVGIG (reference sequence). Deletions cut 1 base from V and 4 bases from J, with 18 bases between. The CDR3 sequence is CAWSAPAPPGPDTQYF. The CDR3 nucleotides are TGTGCCTGGAGTGCCCCTGCTCCCCCGGGTCCAGATACGCAGTATTTT.

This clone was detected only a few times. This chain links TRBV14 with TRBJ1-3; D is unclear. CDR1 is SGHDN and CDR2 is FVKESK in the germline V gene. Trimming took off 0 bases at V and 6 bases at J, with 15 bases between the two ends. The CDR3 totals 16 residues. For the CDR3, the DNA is TGTGCCAGCAGCCAAGACCAGTTTTTCACGCTAAACACCATATATTTT. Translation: CASSQDQFFTLNTIYF.

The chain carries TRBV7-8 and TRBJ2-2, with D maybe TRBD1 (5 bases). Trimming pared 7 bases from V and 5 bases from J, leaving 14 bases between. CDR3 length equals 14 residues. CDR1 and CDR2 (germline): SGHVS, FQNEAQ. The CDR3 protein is CASIVGPGTGELFF. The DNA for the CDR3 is TGTGCCAGCATCGTAGGGCCAGGGACCGGGGAGCTGTTTTTT.

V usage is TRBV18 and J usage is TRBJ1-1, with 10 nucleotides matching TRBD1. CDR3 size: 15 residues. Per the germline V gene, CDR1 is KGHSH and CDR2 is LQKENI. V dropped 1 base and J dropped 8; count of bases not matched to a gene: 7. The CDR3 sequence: CASSPQRDRGLEAFF. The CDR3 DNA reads TGTGCCAGCTCACCACAACGGGACAGGGGCCTAGAAGCTTTCTTT.

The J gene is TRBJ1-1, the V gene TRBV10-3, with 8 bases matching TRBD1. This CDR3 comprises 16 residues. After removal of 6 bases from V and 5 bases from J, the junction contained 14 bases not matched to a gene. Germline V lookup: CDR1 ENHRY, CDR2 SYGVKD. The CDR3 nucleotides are TGTGCCATCAGACCGGGACAGGACTCCCCTGGAACTGAAGCTTTCTTT. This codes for CAIRPGQDSPGTEAFF.

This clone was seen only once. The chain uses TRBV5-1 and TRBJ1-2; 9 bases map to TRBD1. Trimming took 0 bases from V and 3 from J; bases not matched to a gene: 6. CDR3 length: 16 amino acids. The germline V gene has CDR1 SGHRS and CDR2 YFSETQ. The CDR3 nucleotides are TGCGCCAGCAGCTTGGGTCAGGACAGGGGCGACTATGGCTACACCTTC. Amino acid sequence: CASSLGQDRGDYGYTF.

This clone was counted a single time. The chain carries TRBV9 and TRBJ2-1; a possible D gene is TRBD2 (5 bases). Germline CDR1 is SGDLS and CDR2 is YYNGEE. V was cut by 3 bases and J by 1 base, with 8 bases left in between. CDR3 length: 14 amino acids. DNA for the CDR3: TGTGCCAGCAGCGCCGAGCGGTCCTACAATGAGCAGTTCTTC. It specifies CASSAERSYNEQFF.

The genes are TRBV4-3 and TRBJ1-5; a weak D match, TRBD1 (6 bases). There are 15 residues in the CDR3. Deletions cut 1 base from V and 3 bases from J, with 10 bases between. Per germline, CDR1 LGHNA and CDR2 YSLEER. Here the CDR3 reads CASSQALGANQPQHF. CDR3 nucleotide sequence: TGCGCCAGCAGCCAAGCGCTGGGGGCCAATCAGCCCCAGCATTTT.

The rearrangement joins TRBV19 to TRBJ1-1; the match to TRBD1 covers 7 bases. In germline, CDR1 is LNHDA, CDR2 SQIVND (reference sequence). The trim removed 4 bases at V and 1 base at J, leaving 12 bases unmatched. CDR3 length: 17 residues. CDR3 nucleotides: TGTGCCAGTAGTAAGTTACAGGGGCCCCTCCGGAACACTGAAGCTTTCTTT. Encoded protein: CASSKLQGPLRNTEAFF.

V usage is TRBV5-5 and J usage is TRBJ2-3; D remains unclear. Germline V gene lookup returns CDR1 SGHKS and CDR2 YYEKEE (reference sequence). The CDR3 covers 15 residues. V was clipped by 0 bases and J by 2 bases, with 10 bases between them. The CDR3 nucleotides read TGTGCCAGCAGCTTGGGGAGAATTCTCACAGATACGCAGTATTTT. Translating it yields CASSLGRILTDTQYF.

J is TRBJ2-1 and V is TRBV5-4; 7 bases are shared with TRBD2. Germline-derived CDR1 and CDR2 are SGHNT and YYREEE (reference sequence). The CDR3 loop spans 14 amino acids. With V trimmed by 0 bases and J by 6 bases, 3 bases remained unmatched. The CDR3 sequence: CASSLGLAVNEQFF. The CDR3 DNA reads TGTGCCAGCAGCTTGGGACTAGCTGTCAATGAGCAGTTCTTC.